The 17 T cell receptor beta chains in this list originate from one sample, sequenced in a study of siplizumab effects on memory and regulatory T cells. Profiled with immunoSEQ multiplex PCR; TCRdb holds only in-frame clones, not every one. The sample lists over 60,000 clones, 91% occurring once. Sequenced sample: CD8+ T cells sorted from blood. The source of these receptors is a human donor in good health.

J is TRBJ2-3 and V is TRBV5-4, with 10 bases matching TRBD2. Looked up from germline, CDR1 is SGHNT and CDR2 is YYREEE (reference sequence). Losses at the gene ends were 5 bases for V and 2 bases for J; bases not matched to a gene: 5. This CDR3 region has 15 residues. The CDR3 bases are TGTGCCAGCAGTATAGCGGGGGGTATCACAGATACGCAGTATTTT. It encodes CASSIAGGITDTQYF.

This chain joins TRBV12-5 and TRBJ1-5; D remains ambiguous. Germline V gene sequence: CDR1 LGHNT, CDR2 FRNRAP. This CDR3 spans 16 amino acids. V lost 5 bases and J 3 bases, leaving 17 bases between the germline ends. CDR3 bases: TGTGCTAGTGGTCAATCTTGGTCCAGCCCCAATCAGCCCCAGCATTTT. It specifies CASGQSWSSPNQPQHF.

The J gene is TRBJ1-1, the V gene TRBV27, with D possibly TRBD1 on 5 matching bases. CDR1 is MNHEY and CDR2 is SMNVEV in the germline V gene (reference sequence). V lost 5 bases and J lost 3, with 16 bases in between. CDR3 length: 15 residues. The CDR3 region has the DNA TGTGCCAGCAGTCCCAGTGGTTTGGGGGACACTGAAGCTTTCTTT. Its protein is CASSPSGLGDTEAFF.

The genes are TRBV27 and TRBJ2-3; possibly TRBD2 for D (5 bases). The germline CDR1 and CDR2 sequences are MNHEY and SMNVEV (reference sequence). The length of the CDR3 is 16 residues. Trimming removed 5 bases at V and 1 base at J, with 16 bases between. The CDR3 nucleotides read TGTGCCAGCAGTACCCTAGGACTGTCTGGCACAGATACGCAGTATTTT. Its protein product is CASSTLGLSGTDTQYF.

CDR3 in amino acids: CASALGAEAFF. DNA of the CDR3: TGTGCCAGCGCCTTGGGGGCTGAAGCTTTCTTT. The chain uses TRBV7-6 and TRBJ1-1, with D perhaps matching TRBD1 (5 bases). The V end lost 8 bases, the J end lost 6 bases, and 10 bases lay between the germline ends. The CDR3 runs 11 residues. CDR1 SGHVS and CDR2 FNYEAQ come from the germline V gene.

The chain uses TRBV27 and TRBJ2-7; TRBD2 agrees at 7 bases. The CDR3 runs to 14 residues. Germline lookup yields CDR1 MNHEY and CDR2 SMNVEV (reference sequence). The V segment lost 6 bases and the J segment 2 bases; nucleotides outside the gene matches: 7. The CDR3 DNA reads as TGTGCCAGCAGCCCGGGGCTAGCGGCCTACGAGCAGTACTTC. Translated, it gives CASSPGLAAYEQYF.

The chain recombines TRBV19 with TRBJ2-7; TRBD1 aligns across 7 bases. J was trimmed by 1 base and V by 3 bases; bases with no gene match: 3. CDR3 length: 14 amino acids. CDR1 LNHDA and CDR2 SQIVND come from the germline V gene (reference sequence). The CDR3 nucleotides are TGTGCCAGTAGTATGGCAGGGGGATCCTACGAGCAGTACTTC. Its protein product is CASSMAGGSYEQYF.

The DNA for the CDR3 is TGTGCCAGCAGCCCAGAAAACAGGCTAGGCTACACCTTC. Its protein is CASSPENRLGYTF. This chain uses TRBV7-9 with TRBJ1-2, with D tentatively TRBD1 (5 bases). The CDR3 is 13 residues long. V lost 5 bases, J lost 8 bases, and 15 bases lay in between. CDR1 and CDR2 (germline): SEHNR, FQNEAQ (reference sequence).

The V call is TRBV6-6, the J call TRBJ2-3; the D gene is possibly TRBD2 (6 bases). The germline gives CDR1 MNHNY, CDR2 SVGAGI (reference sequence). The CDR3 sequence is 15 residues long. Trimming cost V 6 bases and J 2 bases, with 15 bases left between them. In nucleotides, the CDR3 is TGTGCCAGCAGAAGGACTAACGGTATCACAGATACGCAGTATTTT. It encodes CASRRTNGITDTQYF.

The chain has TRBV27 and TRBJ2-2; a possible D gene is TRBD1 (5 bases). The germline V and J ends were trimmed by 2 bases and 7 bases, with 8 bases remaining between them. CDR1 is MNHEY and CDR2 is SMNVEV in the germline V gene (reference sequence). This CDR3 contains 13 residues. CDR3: CASSLRGSGELFF. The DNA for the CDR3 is TGTGCCAGCAGTTTAAGGGGTAGCGGGGAGCTGTTTTTT.

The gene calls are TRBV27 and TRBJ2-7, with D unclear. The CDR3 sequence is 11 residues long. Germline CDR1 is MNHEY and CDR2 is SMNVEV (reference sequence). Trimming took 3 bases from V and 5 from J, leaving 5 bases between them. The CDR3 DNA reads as TGTGCCAGCAGTTTTCTGAACGAGCAGTACTTC. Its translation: CASSFLNEQYF.

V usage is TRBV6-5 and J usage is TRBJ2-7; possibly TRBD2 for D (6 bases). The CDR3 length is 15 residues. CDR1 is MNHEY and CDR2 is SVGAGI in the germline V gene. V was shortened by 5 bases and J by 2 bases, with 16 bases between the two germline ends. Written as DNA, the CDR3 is TGTGCCAGCAGTGGTCTTAGCGGAACTCCCTACGAGCAGTACTTC. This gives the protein CASSGLSGTPYEQYF.

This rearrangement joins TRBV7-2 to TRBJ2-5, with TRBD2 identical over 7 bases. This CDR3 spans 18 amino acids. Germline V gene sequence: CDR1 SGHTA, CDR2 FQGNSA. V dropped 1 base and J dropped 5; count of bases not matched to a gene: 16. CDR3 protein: CASSLGARAVAGWETQYF. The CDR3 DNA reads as TGTGCCAGCAGCTTAGGGGCCCGGGCGGTAGCGGGTTGGGAGACCCAGTACTTC. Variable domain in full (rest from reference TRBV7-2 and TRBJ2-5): GAGVSQSPSNKVTEKGKDVELRCDPISGHTALYWYRQSLGQGLEFLIYFQGNSAPDKSGLPSDRFSAERTGGSVSTLTIQRTQQEDSAVYLCASSLGARAVAGWETQYFGPGTRLLVL.

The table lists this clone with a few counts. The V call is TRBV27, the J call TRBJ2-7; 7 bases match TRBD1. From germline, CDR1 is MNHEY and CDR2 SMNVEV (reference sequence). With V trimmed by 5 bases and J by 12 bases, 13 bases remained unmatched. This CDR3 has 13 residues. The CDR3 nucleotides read TGTGCCAGCAGTCCCTCCCTAATAGGACAGGCGTACTTC. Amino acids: CASSPSLIGQAYF.

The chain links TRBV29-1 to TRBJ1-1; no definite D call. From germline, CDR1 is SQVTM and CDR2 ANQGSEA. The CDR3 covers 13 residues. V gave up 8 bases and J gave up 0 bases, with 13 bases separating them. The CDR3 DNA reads TGCAGCACAGAAAAGAGGGTGAACACTGAAGCTTTCTTT. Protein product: CSTEKRVNTEAFF.

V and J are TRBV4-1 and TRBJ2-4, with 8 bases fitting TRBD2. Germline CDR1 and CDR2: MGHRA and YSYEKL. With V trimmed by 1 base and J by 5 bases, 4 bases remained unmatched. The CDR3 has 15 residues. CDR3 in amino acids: CASSQGSAGENIQYF. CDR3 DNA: TGCGCCAGCAGCCAAGGGTCAGCGGGAGAAAACATTCAGTACTTC.

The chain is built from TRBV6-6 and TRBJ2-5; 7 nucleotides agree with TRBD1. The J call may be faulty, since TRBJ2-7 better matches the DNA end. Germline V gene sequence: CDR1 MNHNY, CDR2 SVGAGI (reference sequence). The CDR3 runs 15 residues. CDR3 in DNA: TGTGCCAGCAGTTCTCCGGGACAGCTAGCCTACGAGCAGTACTTC. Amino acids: CASSSPGQLAYEQYF.